Listed here is a single T cell receptor (beta chain). Its antigen is not known. The data stem from a study of cytomegalovirus exposure and HLA in healthy donors. Looking at the study overall: Among the approximately 400 genotyped donors, 81% were placed in the Caucasian-associated ancestry cluster.

The PCR had 60 Vbeta and 13 Jbeta primers. Assay used: immunoSEQ multiplex PCR; TCRdb lists only in-frame clones, some missing. The sample holds about 120,000 clones, about 70% seen once. Study findings and constraints: The authors judged a highly shared variant cluster likely a sequencing artifact. Available immune exposure information was restricted to CMV serostatus only.

The donors comprised healthy bone marrow donors. V dropped 5 bases and J dropped 3 bases, with 17 bases sitting between them. The CDR3 runs to 15 residues. Germline CDR1 reads MNHEY; CDR2 reads SMNVEV (reference sequence). The TCR sequence derives from a middle-aged woman in good health and CMV-seropositive. The sequenced sample was PBMCs. The chain joins TRBV27 to TRBJ2-7; D might be TRBD1 (6 bases). CDR3 region: CASSRWTDRNYEQYF. The CDR3 DNA reads as TGTGCCAGCAGTCGCTGGACAGATCGGAACTACGAGCAGTACTTC.